This TCR beta chain was sequenced in a study of blood T cell repertoires in COVID-19. In the source study's methods: Estimation of nucleated cell counts was performed using reference gene primer amplification. Sequenced by immunoSEQ multiplex PCR; TCRdb stores in-frame clones only, minus some. V, J and clone size were drawn from that table, and D and trimming were deduced from the DNA. The table records 140,000 to 150,000 clones, around nine tenths of them present only once. Trimming removed 4 bases at V and 3 bases at J, with 16 bases between. CDR1 MGHRA and CDR2 YSYEKL come from the germline V gene. The CDR3 extends over 15 amino acids.

The specimen sequenced was peripheral blood. The chain carries TRBV4-1 and TRBJ2-7, with D perhaps matching TRBD2 (5 bases). The clonotype was recovered from a human donor in a cohort sampled during active COVID-19. CDR3 in amino acids: CASSPHGNSHYEQYF. Here the CDR3 DNA reads TGCGCCAGCAGCCCACACGGGAATTCCCACTACGAGCAGTACTTC.